Listed below are T cell receptor beta chains from one sample, sequenced in a study of cytomegalovirus exposure and HLA in healthy donors. Clones were sequenced by immunoSEQ multiplex PCR, and TCRdb holds only the in-frame ones, with some missing. Of 110,000 to 150,000 clones in the sample, 65% to 85% were seen once. Material: PBMCs. These receptors came from a woman aged 40 to 49 in good health and CMV-seropositive. Each CDR3 is given without its conserved first and last residue. The D gene is left open where the match is weak.

j_gene	v_gene	d_gene	CDR3aa
TRBJ2-7	TRBV21-1	-	ASSKCPRGAYEQY
TRBJ1-1	TRBV27	TRBD1	ASKWDRDVTEAF
TRBJ2-7	TRBV7-9	-	ASSRTYEQY
TRBJ2-3	TRBV7-2	TRBD2	AVRPGGVDTQY
TRBJ1-1	TRBV27	TRBD1	ASSSTGTGTEAF
TRBJ2-5	TRBV30	TRBD2	AWSLGLAGGFQETQY
TRBJ2-2	TRBV7-9	TRBD2	ASSKTGGGPQDTGELF
TRBJ2-5	TRBV5-1	-	ASSLATQETQY
TRBJ2-5	TRBV29-1	-	SVEDWSQETQY
TRBJ2-1	TRBV10-1	-	ASSELTTSPAYNEQF
TRBJ1-1	TRBV28	TRBD1	ASSSWTGANEAF
TRBJ2-2	TRBV29-1	TRBD2	SARRGTSVGGELF
TRBJ2-7	TRBV5-1	TRBD1	ASSRGTGQEATRGNYEQY
TRBJ1-5	TRBV27	-	ASSLSAELSQH
TRBJ2-7	TRBV11-2	TRBD1	ASSSLRTGGIHEQY
TRBJ1-1	TRBV6-4	-	ASSVGAGSTEAF
TRBJ1-5	TRBV9	-	ASSVEGERQPQH
TRBJ2-3	TRBV29-1	-	SVRASAGRTDTQY
TRBJ2-5	TRBV19	TRBD1	ASSIGDRAETQY
TRBJ2-1	TRBV27	TRBD1	ASRDSGQFNEQF
TRBJ2-7	TRBV6-8	-	ASSYKRCREREQY
TRBJ2-7	TRBV7-3	TRBD1	ASSLWGQTYEQY
TRBJ2-5	TRBV5-1	TRBD1	ASSLGQGAPETQY
TRBJ2-7	TRBV15	TRBD1	ATGIGDRAIEQY
TRBJ1-2	TRBV5-4	-	ASSLDAETYGYT
TRBJ2-3	TRBV6-5	TRBD2	ASSFPWPGGADTQY
TRBJ2-7	TRBV9	TRBD2	ASSVGEGGYEQY
TRBJ2-6	TRBV19	-	ASQGNSGANVLT
TRBJ2-6	TRBV7-2	-	ASSLGPRVSGANVLT
TRBJ2-7	TRBV9	TRBD2	ASSAERGAYPYEQY